The 31 T cell receptor beta chains below all came from one sample that was sequenced in a study of T cell changes during pregnancy in multiple sclerosis (dated 2019 in TCRdb). Libraries were prepared through the immunoSEQ multiplex PCR assay. Not all clones reach the TCRdb copy of this immuneACCESS table, which keeps in-frame sequences only. Checked studies attribute under half of the gap to unresolved V genes and leave the rest unexplained. Counted in this sample were about 48,000 clones; 94% of them appeared once. The top ten clones comprise 0.4% to 0.6% of the sample. The sequencing here drew on CD4+ T cells from peripheral blood mononuclear cells, taken in the first trimester of pregnancy. Receptors were obtained from a female donor with multiple sclerosis, enrolled in a pregnancy study.

This clone was recorded once. V usage is TRBV6-5 and J usage is TRBJ1-2; 7 positions agree with TRBD1. Trimming took 6 bases from V and 4 from J; bases not matched to a gene: 8. This CDR3 comprises 14 residues. Germline V lookup: CDR1 MNHEY, CDR2 SVGAGI. The CDR3 sequence: CASRRMSGGYGYTF. The CDR3 nucleotides read TGTGCCAGCAGGAGGATGTCAGGGGGCTATGGCTACACCTTC.

The rearrangement links TRBV18 to TRBJ2-7, with unresolved D. Germline lookup yields CDR1 KGHSH and CDR2 LQKENI. The CDR3 consists of 14 residues. V lost 3 bases and J 4 bases, leaving 13 bases between the germline ends. The CDR3 DNA is TGTGCCAGCTCACCCCTATTCGGAGATTACGAGCAGTACTTC. This sequence encodes CASSPLFGDYEQYF.

The chain is built from TRBV19 and TRBJ2-3, with D maybe TRBD2 (6 bases). The V gene's germline CDR1 is LNHDA and CDR2 SQIVND (reference sequence). The V end was cut by 6 bases, the J end by 5 bases, with 12 bases between. The CDR3 contains 13 residues. This CDR3 reads CASSPGTLDTQYF. As DNA, the CDR3 is TGTGCCAGTAGCCCCGGGACTTTAGATACGCAGTATTTT.

The chain is built from TRBV19 and TRBJ1-5, with a possible D match to TRBD1 (5 bases). Germline V CDR1 and CDR2: LNHDA, SQIVND (reference sequence). Trimming stripped 5 bases from V and 4 bases from J, with 15 bases between. This CDR3 region has 15 residues. Written as DNA, the CDR3 is TGTGCCAGTAGTCCCCGGGAGGGGAGAAATCAGCCCCAGCATTTT. Amino acid sequence: CASSPREGRNQPQHF.

The rearrangement uses TRBV27 and TRBJ1-5; a weak D match, TRBD1 (5 bases). There are 12 residues in the CDR3. Trimming stripped 8 bases from V and 7 bases from J, with 12 bases between. Germline V gene lookup returns CDR1 MNHEY and CDR2 SMNVEV (reference sequence). The CDR3 region is CASVQEGQPQHF. CDR3 nucleotide sequence: TGTGCCAGCGTACAGGAAGGGCAGCCCCAGCATTTT.

The genes are TRBV2 and TRBJ2-7; possible D gene TRBD2, 5 bases. Germline V gene sequence: CDR1 SNHLY, CDR2 FYNNEI. The germline V and J ends were trimmed by 6 bases and 2 bases, with 14 bases remaining between them. CDR3 length: 14 residues. CDR3 loop: CASREDASTYEQYF. The CDR3 nucleotides are TGTGCCAGCAGGGAGGACGCTTCGACCTACGAGCAGTACTTC.

The chain is built from TRBV10-2 and TRBJ1-6; the D is unclear. Per the germline V gene, CDR1 is WSHSY and CDR2 is SAAADI. V was cut by 3 bases and J by 9 bases, with 9 bases left in between. The CDR3 is 13 amino acids. CDR3 residues: CASSDVFSSPLHF. In nucleotides, the CDR3 is TGCGCCAGCAGTGACGTCTTCAGTTCACCCCTCCACTTT.

This clone showed up just once. The V gene is TRBV10-3, the J gene TRBJ2-7; D gene unclear. Between the trimmed V and J ends, which lost 4 bases and 0 bases, there was a span of 16 bases. Germline V gene data show CDR1 as ENHRY and CDR2 as SYGVKD. The CDR3 has 16 residues. The CDR3 is CAISVFGRFTSYEQYF. CDR3 DNA sequence: TGTGCCATCAGTGTTTTCGGTCGCTTTACCTCCTACGAGCAGTACTTC.

The table lists this clone with a count of one. V is TRBV6-6 and J is TRBJ1-2; 8 bases line up with TRBD1. This CDR3 comprises 12 residues. Looked up from germline, CDR1 is MNHNY and CDR2 is SVGAGI (reference sequence). The J segment lost 6 bases and the V segment lost 6 bases, leaving 3 bases of the junction unmatched. The CDR3 loop is CASRKQGDGYTF. Written as DNA, the CDR3 is TGTGCCAGCAGGAAACAGGGGGATGGCTACACCTTC.

The chain joins TRBV19 to TRBJ1-1, with 11 bases fitting TRBD1. Per germline, CDR1 LNHDA and CDR2 SQIVND (reference sequence). This CDR3 has 14 amino acids. V dropped 6 bases and J dropped 8; count of bases not matched to a gene: 8. The CDR3 bases are TGTGCCAGTAGCTGGGGACAGGGGGTACGGGAAGCTTTCTTT. As protein: CASSWGQGVREAFF.

This chain uses TRBV10-3 with TRBJ1-1; TRBD1 agrees at 9 bases. Looked up from germline, CDR1 is ENHRY and CDR2 is SYGVKD. The CDR3 is 14 residues long. Trimming cost V 10 bases and J 7 bases; bases outside gene matches: 13. The CDR3 nucleotides read TGTGCCACTCGGGACAGGGCAGATCGCGGTGAAGCTTTCTTT. It translates to CATRDRADRGEAFF.

V gene TRBV5-5 combines with J gene TRBJ2-7; D remains unclear. CDR1 is SGHKS and CDR2 is YYEKEE in the germline V gene (reference sequence). This CDR3 has 13 residues. V was cut by 0 bases and J by 2 bases, with 6 bases left in between. DNA for the CDR3: TGTGCCAGCAGCTTGGGAGGTACCTACGAGCAGTACTTC. This codes for CASSLGGTYEQYF.

Of note for this clone: A junction end diverges from the germline sequence, so it may reflect a read error. CDR3 protein: CASSYSAGTGTYEQYF. For the CDR3, the DNA is TGTGCCAGCAGTTACTCGGCCGGGACAGGGACCTACGAGCAGTACTTC. The chain employs TRBV6-4 and TRBJ2-7, with TRBD1 matching over 9 bases. The germline CDR1 and CDR2 sequences are MRHNA and SNTAGT. The CDR3 runs to 16 residues.

The V call is TRBV28, the J call TRBJ1-1; 7 nucleotides agree with TRBD1. The CDR3 runs to 14 residues. The V gene end was trimmed by 6 bases and the J gene end by 1 base; junction bases not matched to a gene: 5. CDR1 MDHEN and CDR2 SYDVKM come from the germline V gene. The CDR3: CASSTGAQNTEAFF. The CDR3 bases are TGTGCCAGCAGCACAGGGGCCCAGAACACTGAAGCTTTCTTT.

The chain recombines TRBV4-2 with TRBJ2-7; 8 positions match TRBD1. The J segment lost 5 bases and the V segment lost 3 bases, leaving 9 bases of the junction unmatched. CDR3 length equals 15 residues. Germline V CDR1 and CDR2: LGHNA, YNFKEQ. CDR3 loop: CASSQPGQGADEQYF. The CDR3, as DNA: TGTGCCAGCAGCCAGCCCGGACAGGGTGCTGACGAGCAGTACTTC.

The table lists this clone with a count of one. The rearrangement uses TRBV7-8 and TRBJ2-7, with 8 nucleotides matching TRBD1. The CDR3 loop spans 13 amino acids. Germline CDR1 and CDR2: SGHVS and FQNEAQ. V was pared by 2 bases and J by 4 bases, with 1 base of the junction left unmatched. DNA of the CDR3: TGTGCCAGCAGCTTAAGGACAGGGTACGAGCAGTACTTC. It encodes CASSLRTGYEQYF.

This chain links TRBV2 with TRBJ2-1; no reliable D call. This CDR3 has 14 residues. Looked up from germline, CDR1 is SNHLY and CDR2 is FYNNEI. V dropped 7 bases and J dropped 16 bases, with 26 bases sitting between them. In nucleotides, the CDR3 is TGTGCCAGCAACGCGCTACCTAAGAGAACCCAAGATTTCTTC. It encodes CASNALPKRTQDFF.

The rearrangement joins TRBV11-2 to TRBJ1-1, with 7 bases matching TRBD1. Germline V CDR1 and CDR2: SGHAT, FQNNGV. This CDR3 contains 14 residues. The trim removed 2 bases at V and 2 bases at J, leaving 2 bases unmatched. The CDR3 DNA reads TGTGCCAGCAGCTTAAGGGGGCATAACACTGAAGCTTTCTTT. The encoded protein is CASSLRGHNTEAFF.

The chain uses TRBV29-1 and TRBJ2-2; 11 bases fit TRBD1. Germline V gives CDR1 SQVTM, CDR2 ANQGSEA. After removal of 6 bases from V and 5 bases from J, the junction contained 2 bases not matched to a gene. The CDR3 contains 13 residues. CDR3 bases: TGCAGCGTGGGGACAGGGGGAACCGGGGAGCTGTTTTTT. Its translation is CSVGTGGTGELFF.

This chain connects TRBV6-1 to TRBJ2-1, with TRBD1 matching over 7 bases. CDR3 length equals 14 residues. Germline CDR1 reads MNHNS; CDR2 reads SASEGT. J lost 5 bases, V lost 7 bases, and 8 bases had no gene match. As DNA, the CDR3 is TGTGCCAGCATCGCGTCGGGACAGAACAATGAGCAGTTCTTC. As protein: CASIASGQNNEQFF.

The chain couples TRBV7-9 to TRBJ2-7; TRBD1 aligns across 9 bases. V dropped 1 base and J dropped 4; count of bases not matched to a gene: 2. CDR1 and CDR2 from the germline V gene are SEHNR and FQNEAQ (reference sequence). This CDR3 has 14 residues. CDR3 sequence (DNA): TGTGCCAGCAGCTTAGAGACAGGGGGGTACGAGCAGTACTTC. Protein product: CASSLETGGYEQYF.

The gene calls are TRBV5-1 and TRBJ1-2; D uncertain. Germline-derived CDR1 and CDR2 are SGHRS and YFSETQ. The CDR3 covers 13 residues. Trimming stripped 0 bases from V and 4 bases from J, with 7 bases between. The CDR3 coding sequence is TGCGCCAGCAGCTTGGGCCAGATCTATGGCTACACCTTC. Protein: CASSLGQIYGYTF.

This clone was seen a single time. The chain couples TRBV5-1 to TRBJ2-5; 10 bases line up with TRBD2. Germline assignment: CDR1 SGHRS and CDR2 YFSETQ. The CDR3 totals 16 residues. V was pared by 2 bases and J by 3 bases, with 7 bases of the junction left unmatched. The DNA for the CDR3 is TGCGCCAGCAGCTTAGCGGGGGGGCGGATAAAAGAGACCCAGTACTTC. Protein sequence: CASSLAGGRIKETQYF.

CDR3 in DNA: TGTGCCAGCAGCTCCCTCCGGGACAGCCACTCCTACGAGCAGTACTTC. Protein product: CASSSLRDSHSYEQYF. The chain has TRBV7-9 and TRBJ2-7; 7 positions match TRBD1. The J segment lost 0 bases and the V segment lost 4 bases, leaving 9 bases of the junction unmatched. Germline-derived CDR1 and CDR2 are SEHNR and FQNEAQ (reference sequence). The CDR3 contains 16 residues.

V usage is TRBV16 and J usage is TRBJ1-6; TRBD1 is a possible D gene (6 bases). The CDR3 covers 17 residues. Germline values: CDR1 KGHSY, CDR2 FQNENV. Trimming removed 4 bases at V and 9 bases at J, with 22 bases between. CDR3 residues: CASSPTTGEQSGSPLHF. In DNA, the CDR3 is TGTGCCAGCAGCCCCACGACAGGCGAGCAATCCGGTTCACCCCTCCACTTT.

The chain carries TRBV18 and TRBJ1-1; 7 bases match TRBD1. V was pared by 3 bases and J by 0 bases, with 4 bases of the junction left unmatched. CDR1 and CDR2 (germline): KGHSH, LQKENI. CDR3 length equals 15 residues. The CDR3 DNA follows: TGTGCCAGCTCACCTAAGGGACAGCTGAACACTGAAGCTTTCTTT. Its protein product is CASSPKGQLNTEAFF.

The CDR3 nucleotides are TGTGCCAGCAGCTTAGGGTTAGCGGTCACAGATACGCAGTATTTT. Translating it yields CASSLGLAVTDTQYF. V is TRBV7-9 and J is TRBJ2-3, with D perhaps TRBD2 (6 bases). The CDR3 totals 15 residues. Deletions cut 1 base from V and 2 bases from J, with 10 bases between. Per germline, CDR1 SEHNR and CDR2 FQNEAQ (reference sequence).

The V gene is TRBV7-6, the J gene TRBJ2-3; 11 nucleotides align to TRBD2. From germline, CDR1 is SGHVS and CDR2 FNYEAQ. The CDR3 sequence is 17 residues long. With 6 bases clipped from V and 2 bases from J, the junction kept 10 bases outside the gene matches. The CDR3 bases are TGTGCCAGCAGACCTACTAGCGGGAGTTATTTCACAGATACGCAGTATTTT. It yields the protein CASRPTSGSYFTDTQYF.

This chain links TRBV18 with TRBJ1-5; 10 bases are a match to TRBD1. Germline trimming cut 4 bases from V and 0 bases from J; bases unmatched to any gene: 3. CDR3 length: 16 residues. Germline CDR1 and CDR2: KGHSH and LQKENI. CDR3 protein: CASSLGTGVSNQPQHF. The CDR3 nucleotides are TGTGCCAGCTCACTAGGGACAGGGGTTAGCAATCAGCCCCAGCATTTT.

The gene calls are TRBV4-1 and TRBJ1-3, with 8 bases fitting TRBD1. The CDR3 spans 19 residues. V was pared by 0 bases and J by 0 bases, with 10 bases of the junction left unmatched. The germline gives CDR1 MGHRA, CDR2 YSYEKL. The CDR3 nucleotides read TGCGCCAGCAGCCAAGAAGCGGTCGGACAGGGAGACTCTGGAAACACCATATATTTT. Protein sequence: CASSQEAVGQGDSGNTIYF.

The gene calls are TRBV7-2 and TRBJ2-3; 7 nucleotides line up with TRBD1. The CDR3 runs to 14 residues. The germline gives CDR1 SGHTA, CDR2 FQGNSA. V gave up 4 bases and J gave up 8 bases; unmatched junction bases: 9. CDR3 bases: TGTGCCAGCAGCTCCACCGCAGGGGGTGGTACGCAGTATTTT. This translates into CASSSTAGGGTQYF.